A single sample gave rise to the 31 T cell receptor beta chains below, sequenced in a study of T cells in localized non-small cell lung cancer (TCRdb year 2020). Libraries were built with the immunoSEQ multiplex PCR assay. TCRdb mirrors the immuneACCESS table, restricted to in-frame sequences. Some clones are absent from its copies; in checked studies, under half trace to an unresolved V gene, and the reason for the others is unknown. The sample includes roughly 35,000 clones, with 80% to 95% observed a single time. The top ten hold 2.1% of the sample. The sequenced sample was peripheral blood, obtained before any cancer treatment. The receptors come from a female donor at least 60 years old with stage I lung adenocarcinoma.

The gene calls are TRBV5-1 and TRBJ2-5; D might be TRBD2 (5 bases). The germline V gene has CDR1 SGHRS and CDR2 YFSETQ. The CDR3 contains 14 residues. The V end was cut by 0 bases, the J end by 3 bases, with 9 bases between. This CDR3 reads CASSLGRGEETQYF. The CDR3 DNA is TGCGCCAGCAGCTTGGGTCGGGGAGAAGAGACCCAGTACTTC.

V usage is TRBV10-3 and J usage is TRBJ1-2; the D gene is possibly TRBD1 (5 bases). This CDR3 spans 16 amino acids. The V gene's germline CDR1 is ENHRY and CDR2 SYGVKD. V shed 0 bases and J shed 4 bases, with 15 bases lying between them. The CDR3 DNA reads as TGTGCCATCAGTGAGTCGGGGGAGGGCGGAGGCTATGGCTACACCTTC. Amino acid sequence: CAISESGEGGGYGYTF.

This rearrangement joins TRBV7-9 to TRBJ1-6; TRBD1 matches at 7 bases. This CDR3 region has 14 residues. The V segment lost 5 bases and the J segment 9 bases; nucleotides outside the gene matches: 7. Germline CDR1 is SEHNR and CDR2 is FQNEAQ (reference sequence). The CDR3, as DNA: TGTGCCAGCAGCCTCGACAGGGTGAGTTCACCCCTCCACTTT. Translation: CASSLDRVSSPLHF.

The J gene is TRBJ1-5, the V gene TRBV29-1; D is possibly TRBD1 (5 bases). V was cut by 4 bases and J by 4 bases, with 8 bases left in between. The CDR3 runs to 12 residues. The germline gives CDR1 SQVTM, CDR2 ANQGSEA. The CDR3 is CSVGTLNQPQHF. The CDR3 DNA reads TGCAGCGTTGGGACATTGAATCAGCCCCAGCATTTT. Combining the CDR3 with reference TRBV29-1 and TRBJ1-5 gives the whole variable domain SAVISQKPSRDICQRGTSLTIQCQVDSQVTMMFWYRQQPGQSLTLIATANQGSEATYESGFVIDKFPISRPNLTFSTLTVSNMSPEDSSIYLCSVGTLNQPQHFGDGTRLSIL.

This sequence joins TRBV6-1 and TRBJ2-3, with D maybe TRBD2 (5 bases). There are 16 residues in the CDR3. Trimming took 2 bases from V and 5 from J, leaving 17 bases between them. From germline, CDR1 is MNHNS and CDR2 SASEGT. The DNA for the CDR3 is TGTGCCAGCAGTGAATCCCGAGCGCCCAGCGGAGATACGCAGTATTTT. This encodes CASSESRAPSGDTQYF.

The chain uses TRBV7-9 and TRBJ1-1; D might be TRBD1 (6 bases). The CDR3 contains 15 residues. The germline V gene encodes CDR1 SEHNR and CDR2 FQNEAQ (reference sequence). Trimming took 5 bases from V and 2 from J, leaving 15 bases between them. The CDR3 reads CASSPVGGVNTEAFF. CDR3 bases: TGTGCCAGCAGCCCCGTAGGGGGGGTAAACACTGAAGCTTTCTTT. The full variable domain, in which reference TRBV7-9 and TRBJ1-1 provide the parts outside the CDR3, is DTGVSQNPRHKITKRGQNVTFRCDPISEHNRLYWYRQTLGQGPEFLTYFQNEAQLEKSRLLSDRFSAERPKGSFSTLEIQRTEQGDSAMYLCASSPVGGVNTEAFFGQGTRLTVV.

V usage is TRBV7-9 and J usage is TRBJ2-7; 9 bases agree with TRBD1. V gave up 5 bases and J gave up 3 bases; unmatched junction bases: 8. The CDR3 has 15 amino acids. The germline gives CDR1 SEHNR, CDR2 FQNEAQ (reference sequence). The CDR3: CASSATGQGFYEQYF. CDR3 DNA sequence: TGTGCCAGCAGCGCGACGGGACAGGGATTCTACGAGCAGTACTTC.

V gene TRBV11-3 combines with J gene TRBJ1-2, with 8 bases lining up with TRBD1. The CDR3 is made up of 13 amino acids. V shed 3 bases and J 6 bases; nucleotides not matched to a gene: 3. In germline, CDR1 is SGHNT, CDR2 YENEEA. For the CDR3, the DNA is TGTGCCAGCAGCTTCGGACAGGGTCATGGCTACACCTTC. Translating gives CASSFGQGHGYTF.

The rearrangement links TRBV6-6 to TRBJ2-7; TRBD1 is a possible D gene (5 bases). The germline V and J ends were trimmed by 6 bases and 0 bases, with 9 bases remaining between them. Germline CDR1 and CDR2: MNHNY and SVGAGI (reference sequence). CDR3 length: 13 residues. The CDR3 DNA reads TGTGCCAGCAGGGGCAGGGCCTCCTACGAGCAGTACTTC. Encoded protein: CASRGRASYEQYF.

This chain connects TRBV6-6 to TRBJ2-5, with a possible D match to TRBD2 (6 bases). V was shortened by 0 bases and J by 2 bases, with 10 bases between the two germline ends. Germline lookup yields CDR1 MNHNY and CDR2 SVGAGI (reference sequence). The CDR3 runs to 15 residues. The CDR3 spells CASSYSSRGQETQYF. As DNA, the CDR3 is TGTGCCAGCAGTTACTCGAGCCGGGGGCAAGAGACCCAGTACTTC.

This chain connects TRBV6-4 to TRBJ2-3; 10 nucleotides align to TRBD2. Germline V gene data show CDR1 as MRHNA and CDR2 as SNTAGT. V dropped 5 bases and J dropped 1; count of bases not matched to a gene: 3. The CDR3 has 15 amino acids. The CDR3, as DNA: TGTGCCAGCAGTTCCGGGACTAGCGGCACAGATACGCAGTATTTT. Translating gives CASSSGTSGTDTQYF.

V gene TRBV18 combines with J gene TRBJ2-5; D perhaps matches TRBD2 (5 bases). V gave up 5 bases and J gave up 4 bases, with 11 bases separating them. This CDR3 region has 13 residues. Per germline, CDR1 KGHSH and CDR2 LQKENI. The chain's CDR3 is CASSREFGETQYF. The CDR3 DNA reads TGTGCCAGCTCAAGGGAGTTCGGAGAGACCCAGTACTTC.

As for this clone: With a far larger clone one base away, a read error is the likely cause. The gene calls are TRBV5-1 and TRBJ2-7; D is uncertain. Between the trimmed V and J ends, which lost 3 bases and 3 bases, there was a span of 16 bases. From germline, CDR1 is SGHRS and CDR2 YFSETQ. The CDR3 has 15 amino acids. The CDR3 nucleotides read TGCGCCAGCAGCTCCGAGCCGAATTTGGGCTACGAGCAGTACTTC. Translation gives CASSSEPNLGYEQYF.

The chain joins TRBV4-2 to TRBJ2-7, with 7 bases matching TRBD1. CDR3 length equals 16 residues. The germline gives CDR1 LGHNA, CDR2 YNFKEQ. With 0 bases clipped from V and 1 base from J, the junction kept 6 bases outside the gene matches. The CDR3 protein is CASSQDLAGGSYEQYF. The CDR3 DNA is TGTGCCAGCAGCCAAGATTTGGCAGGGGGTTCCTACGAGCAGTACTTC.

The V call is TRBV18, the J call TRBJ2-1, with D perhaps matching TRBD2 (5 bases). V lost 3 bases and J 4 bases, leaving 10 bases between the germline ends. Germline CDR1 reads KGHSH; CDR2 reads LQKENI. This CDR3 is built from 14 residues. The CDR3 nucleotides read TGTGCCAGCTCACCCGGCGGAGGTTACAATGAGCAGTTCTTC. Its translation: CASSPGGGYNEQFF.

V is TRBV7-9 and J is TRBJ1-4; D gene uncertain. Germline V gene data show CDR1 as SEHNR and CDR2 as FQNEAQ (reference sequence). The length of the CDR3 is 12 residues. V was pared by 5 bases and J by 3 bases, with 4 bases between. This CDR3 is CASSGSNEKLFF. CDR3 DNA: TGTGCCAGCAGCGGATCTAATGAAAAACTGTTTTTT. Supplemented by reference TRBV7-9 and TRBJ1-4, the full variable domain reads DTGVSQNPRHKITKRGQNVTFRCDPISEHNRLYWYRQTLGQGPEFLTYFQNEAQLEKSRLLSDRFSAERPKGSFSTLEIQRTEQGDSAMYLCASSGSNEKLFFGSGTQLSVL.

This clone was seen a handful of times. V usage is TRBV5-4 and J usage is TRBJ2-6; 9 positions agree with TRBD1. Per the germline V gene, CDR1 is SGHNT and CDR2 is YYREEE (reference sequence). Trimming cost V 2 bases and J 4 bases; bases outside gene matches: 10. CDR3 length: 18 residues. The CDR3 here is CASSLRQGDPRGANVLTF. As DNA, the CDR3 is TGTGCCAGCAGCTTACGACAGGGGGACCCTCGGGGGGCCAACGTCCTGACTTTC.

The rearrangement links TRBV29-1 to TRBJ2-4; a possible D gene is TRBD1 (5 bases). This CDR3 has 11 residues. V lost 5 bases and J lost 6, with 8 bases in between. Germline values: CDR1 SQVTM, CDR2 ANQGSEA. In DNA form, the CDR3 reads TGCAGCGTTAATCAGGGAAACATTCAGTACTTC. The encoded protein is CSVNQGNIQYF.

In its sample, this clone was seen once. The V and J genes are TRBV7-6 and TRBJ1-2; tentatively, D is TRBD1 (6 bases). Trimming stripped 8 bases from V and 4 bases from J, with 8 bases between. The CDR3 spans 11 residues. Germline CDR1 reads SGHVS; CDR2 reads FNYEAQ. The CDR3 sequence is CASGGAYGYTF. DNA for the CDR3: TGTGCCAGCGGGGGGGCCTATGGCTACACCTTC.

The chain is built from TRBV5-3 and TRBJ2-3, with D perhaps matching TRBD1 or TRBD2 (5 bases each). TRBV5-3 is an ORF; its function is uncertain. The CDR3 totals 15 residues. V lost 0 bases, J lost 2 bases, and 10 bases lay in between. Written as DNA, the CDR3 is TGTGCCAGAAGCTTGGATGGGGGTTTCACAGATACGCAGTATTTT. It is translated as CARSLDGGFTDTQYF.

The genes are TRBV5-6 and TRBJ1-3; perhaps TRBD1 as D (5 bases). Germline CDR1 and CDR2: SGHDT and YYEEEE. The CDR3 spans 18 residues. V was trimmed by 6 bases and J by 1 base, leaving 23 bases between them. CDR3 amino acids: CASIDTRQKTTSGNTIYF. As DNA, the CDR3 is TGTGCCAGCATCGATACGAGACAGAAAACTACTTCTGGAAACACCATATATTTT. Supplemented by reference TRBV5-6 and TRBJ1-3, the full variable domain reads DAGVTQSPTHLIKTRGQQVTLRCSPKSGHDTVSWYQQALGQGPQFIFQYYEEEERQRGNFPDRFSGHQFPNYSSELNVNALLLGDSALYLCASIDTRQKTTSGNTIYFGEGSWLTVV.

J is TRBJ2-1 and V is TRBV6-6, with TRBD1 matching over 7 bases. Trimming at V came to 6 bases and at J to 8 bases, leaving 7 bases not matched to a gene. CDR3 length: 13 residues. CDR1 is MNHNY, CDR2 SVGAGI, per germline (reference sequence). CDR3 protein: CASSSDRVYEQFF. DNA of the CDR3: TGTGCCAGCAGCTCCGACAGGGTTTATGAGCAGTTCTTC.

This sequence joins TRBV9 and TRBJ2-5; D may be TRBD1 (5 bases). Germline loops: CDR1 SGDLS, CDR2 YYNGEE. The V end lost 4 bases, the J end lost 11 bases, and 15 bases lay between the germline ends. CDR3 length: 12 residues. CDR3 protein: CASSPREGIQYF. The CDR3 region has the DNA TGTGCCAGCAGCCCCAGGGAAGGTATACAGTACTTC.

The chain is built from TRBV19 and TRBJ1-1, with D perhaps matching TRBD1 (5 bases). Germline lookup yields CDR1 LNHDA and CDR2 SQIVND (reference sequence). The CDR3 covers 14 residues. V gave up 4 bases and J gave up 1 base, with 10 bases separating them. The CDR3 DNA is TGTGCCAGTAGTAGGGGGACGGCGAACACTGAAGCTTTCTTT. This translates into CASSRGTANTEAFF.

The chain couples TRBV2 to TRBJ1-1; a possible D gene is TRBD1 (5 bases). Germline V gene data show CDR1 as SNHLY and CDR2 as FYNNEI. The CDR3 contains 13 residues. Trimming shortened V by 8 bases and J by 0 bases, and 10 bases separated the two germline ends. DNA for the CDR3: TGTGCCAGCGGGCGACAGTTGAACACTGAAGCTTTCTTT. It codes for CASGRQLNTEAFF.

This chain uses TRBV10-3 with TRBJ2-3, with 8 bases identical to TRBD1. J lost 2 bases, V lost 5 bases, and 6 bases had no gene match. This CDR3 is 15 amino acids long. CDR1 is ENHRY and CDR2 is SYGVKD in the germline V gene. DNA of the CDR3: TGTGCCATCAGTATGGGACAGGACCTCACAGATACGCAGTATTTT. This translates into CAISMGQDLTDTQYF.

The chain joins TRBV5-4 to TRBJ2-5, with TRBD2 matching 8 bases. Trimming cost V 4 bases and J 4 bases; bases outside gene matches: 15. The CDR3 covers 17 residues. Germline values: CDR1 SGHNT, CDR2 YYREEE (reference sequence). In nucleotides, the CDR3 is TGTGCCAGCAGCACGGGACTAGTCGGTGGTTCTGTAGAGACCCAGTACTTC. Its translation is CASSTGLVGGSVETQYF.

The chain links TRBV2 to TRBJ2-5; no firm D call. The germline V gene has CDR1 SNHLY and CDR2 FYNNEI. V was pared by 2 bases and J by 5 bases, with 9 bases between. This CDR3 is built from 13 residues. In DNA, the CDR3 is TGTGCCAGCAGTGAATTTCGGGTGGAGACCCAGTACTTC. This gives the protein CASSEFRVETQYF.

The rearrangement joins TRBV2 to TRBJ1-2, with a weak D call TRBD1 (5 bases). The germline V gene has CDR1 SNHLY and CDR2 FYNNEI. The length of the CDR3 is 13 residues. Trimming took off 3 bases at V and 2 bases at J, with 7 bases between the two ends. CDR3: CASSDSGNYGYTF. The CDR3 region has the DNA TGTGCCAGCAGTGACTCAGGGAACTATGGCTACACCTTC.

For this clone: Sequence at one end of the junction differs from germline and may be a read error. The genes are TRBV7-7 and TRBJ2-5; 10 bases are a match to TRBD2. This CDR3 contains 16 residues. Germline V gives CDR1 SSHAT, CDR2 FNYEAQ (reference sequence). CDR3 protein: CASSLVASGGLETQYF. CDR3 coding DNA: TGTGCTAGCAGCTTAGTGGCTAGCGGGGGCTTGGAGACCCAGTACTTC.

The rearrangement joins TRBV10-3 to TRBJ1-1; tentative D call: TRBD1 (6 bases). The length of the CDR3 is 14 residues. V dropped 5 bases and J dropped 1 base, with 11 bases sitting between them. CDR1 ENHRY and CDR2 SYGVKD come from the germline V gene. Here the CDR3 DNA reads TGTGCCATCAGTCCAGGGGTTGGGAACACTGAAGCTTTCTTT. It codes for CAISPGVGNTEAFF.